This T cell receptor beta chain appears in the sequencing data of a study of cytomegalovirus exposure and HLA in healthy donors. Overall study results and limits: When analyzed later, the rates of TCR association showed variation by HLA locus, with DRB1 the most and HLA-C the fewest. Researchers catalogued 150 or so TCR beta chains as cytomegalovirus-associated.

Germline CDR1 reads LNHDA; CDR2 reads SQIVND (reference sequence). Trimming left V 4 bases short and J 4 bases short, with 12 bases between. The CDR3 length is 14 residues. Researchers ran the PCR with 60 Vbeta and 13 Jbeta primers. Clones were read by immunoSEQ multiplex PCR, and TCRdb kept only the in-frame ones, dropping some. The repertoire consists of roughly 120,000 clones, with roughly 77% occurring once and the leading ten covering about 1.8%. About this clone: Its antigen is not known.

Specimen: PBMCs. The chain combines TRBV19 with TRBJ2-3; TRBD2 is a possible D gene (6 bases). The source of this sequence is a man aged 35 to 55 in good health and CMV-seronegative. The CDR3, as DNA: TGTGCCAGTAGTAATCGGGGGACGCCAGATACGCAGTATTTT. It yields the protein CASSNRGTPDTQYF.